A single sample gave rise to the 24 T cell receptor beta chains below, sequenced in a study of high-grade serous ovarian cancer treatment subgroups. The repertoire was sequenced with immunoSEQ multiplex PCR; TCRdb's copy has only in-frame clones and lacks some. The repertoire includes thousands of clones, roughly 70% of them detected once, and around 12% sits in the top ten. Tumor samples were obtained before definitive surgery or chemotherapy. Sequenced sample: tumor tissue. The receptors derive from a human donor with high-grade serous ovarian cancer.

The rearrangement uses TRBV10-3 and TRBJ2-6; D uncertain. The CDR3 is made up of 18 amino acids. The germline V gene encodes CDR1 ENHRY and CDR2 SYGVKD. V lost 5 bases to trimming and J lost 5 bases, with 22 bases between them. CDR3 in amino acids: CAISKKSLVQSRANVLTF. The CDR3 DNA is TGTGCCATCAGTAAGAAGTCCTTAGTACAAAGTCGGGCCAACGTCCTGACTTTC.

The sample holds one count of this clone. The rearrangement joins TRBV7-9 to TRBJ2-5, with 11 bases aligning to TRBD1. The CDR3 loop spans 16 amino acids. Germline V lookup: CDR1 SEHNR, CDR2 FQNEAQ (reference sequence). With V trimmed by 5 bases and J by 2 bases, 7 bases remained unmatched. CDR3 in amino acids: CASSPKDRGPQETQYF. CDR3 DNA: TGTGCCAGCAGCCCCAAGGACAGGGGGCCTCAAGAGACCCAGTACTTC.

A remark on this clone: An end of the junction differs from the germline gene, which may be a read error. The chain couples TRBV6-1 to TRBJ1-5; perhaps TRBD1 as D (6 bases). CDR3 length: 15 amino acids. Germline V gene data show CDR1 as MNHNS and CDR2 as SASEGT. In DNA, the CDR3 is TGTGCCATCAGTGAAGTTAGGACAGACAATCAGCCCCAGCATTTT. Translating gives CAISEVRTDNQPQHF.

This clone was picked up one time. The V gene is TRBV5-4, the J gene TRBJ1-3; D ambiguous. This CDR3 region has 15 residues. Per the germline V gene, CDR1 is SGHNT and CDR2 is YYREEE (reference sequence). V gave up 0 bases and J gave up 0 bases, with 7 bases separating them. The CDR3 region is CASSLGGPSGNTIYF. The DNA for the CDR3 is TGTGCCAGCAGCTTGGGGGGTCCCTCTGGAAACACCATATATTTT.

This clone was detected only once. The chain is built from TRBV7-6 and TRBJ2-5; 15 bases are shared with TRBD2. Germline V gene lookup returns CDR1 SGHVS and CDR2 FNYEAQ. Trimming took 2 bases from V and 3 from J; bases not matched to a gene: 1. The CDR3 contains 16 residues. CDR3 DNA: TGTGCCAGCAGCTTAAGGACTAGCGGGAGGGAAGAGACCCAGTACTTC. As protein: CASSLRTSGREETQYF. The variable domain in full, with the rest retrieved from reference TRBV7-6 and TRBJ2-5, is GAGVSQSPRYKVTKRGQDVALRCDPISGHVSLYWYRQALGQGPEFLTYFNYEAQQDKSGLPNDRFSAERPEGSISTLTIQRTEQRDSAMYRCASSLRTSGREETQYFGPGTRLLVL.

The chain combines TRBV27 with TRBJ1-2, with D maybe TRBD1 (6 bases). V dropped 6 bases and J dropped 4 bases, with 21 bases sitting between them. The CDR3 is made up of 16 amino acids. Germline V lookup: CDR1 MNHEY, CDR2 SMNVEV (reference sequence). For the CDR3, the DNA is TGTGCCAGCAGCCGTCTTCCCGCCCAGGGGTTCTATGGCTACACCTTC. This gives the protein CASSRLPAQGFYGYTF.

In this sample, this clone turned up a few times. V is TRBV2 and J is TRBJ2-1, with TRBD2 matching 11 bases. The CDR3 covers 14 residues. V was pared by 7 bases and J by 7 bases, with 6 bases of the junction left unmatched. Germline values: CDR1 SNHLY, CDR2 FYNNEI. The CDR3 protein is CASTLAGGSNEQFF. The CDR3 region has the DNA TGTGCCAGCACCCTAGCGGGAGGTTCTAATGAGCAGTTCTTC.

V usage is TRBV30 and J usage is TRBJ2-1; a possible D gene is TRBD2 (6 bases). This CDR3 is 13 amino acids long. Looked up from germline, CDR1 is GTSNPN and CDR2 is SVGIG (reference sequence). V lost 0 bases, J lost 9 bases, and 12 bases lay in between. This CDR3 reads CAWSVTSPGEQFF. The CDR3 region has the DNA TGTGCCTGGAGTGTAACTAGCCCAGGTGAGCAGTTCTTC.

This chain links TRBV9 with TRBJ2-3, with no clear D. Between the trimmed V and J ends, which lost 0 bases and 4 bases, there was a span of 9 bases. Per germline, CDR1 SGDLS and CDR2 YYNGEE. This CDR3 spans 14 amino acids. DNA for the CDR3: TGTGCCAGCAGCGTAGACACAGCTTCAGATACGCAGTATTTT. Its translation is CASSVDTASDTQYF.

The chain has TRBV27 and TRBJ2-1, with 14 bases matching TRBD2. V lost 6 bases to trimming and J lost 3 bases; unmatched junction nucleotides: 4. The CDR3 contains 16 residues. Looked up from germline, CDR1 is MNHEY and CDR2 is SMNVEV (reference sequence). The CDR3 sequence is CASRRLAGGYYNEQFF. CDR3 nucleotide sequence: TGTGCCAGCAGAAGACTAGCGGGAGGGTACTACAATGAGCAGTTCTTC.

The CDR3 bases are TGTGCCAGTAGTATTTCGCCCGCCGGCTACAATGAGCAGTTCTTC. This translates into CASSISPAGYNEQFF. This chain joins TRBV19 and TRBJ2-1; D uncertain. The CDR3 totals 15 residues. Germline CDR1 is LNHDA and CDR2 is SQIVND (reference sequence). V was clipped by 3 bases and J by 3 bases, with 12 bases between them.

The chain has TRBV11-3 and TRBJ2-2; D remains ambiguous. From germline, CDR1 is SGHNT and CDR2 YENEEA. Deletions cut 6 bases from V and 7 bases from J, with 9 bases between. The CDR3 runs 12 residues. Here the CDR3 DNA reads TGTGCCAGCAGACTCAGTCGCGGGGAGCTGTTTTTT. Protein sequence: CASRLSRGELFF.

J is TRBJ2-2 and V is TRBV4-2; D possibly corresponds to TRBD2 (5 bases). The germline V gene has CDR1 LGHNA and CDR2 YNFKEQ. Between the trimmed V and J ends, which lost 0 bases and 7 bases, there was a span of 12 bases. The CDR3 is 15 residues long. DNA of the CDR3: TGTGCCAGCAGCCAAGATAAGAGGGTAGGCGGGGAGCTGTTTTTT. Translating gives CASSQDKRVGGELFF.

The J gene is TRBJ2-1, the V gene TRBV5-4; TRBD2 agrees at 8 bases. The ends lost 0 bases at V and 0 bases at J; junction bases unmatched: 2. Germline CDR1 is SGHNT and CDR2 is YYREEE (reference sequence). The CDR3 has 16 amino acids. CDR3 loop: CASSLGSGVSYNEQFF. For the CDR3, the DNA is TGTGCCAGCAGCTTGGGTAGCGGGGTCTCCTACAATGAGCAGTTCTTC.

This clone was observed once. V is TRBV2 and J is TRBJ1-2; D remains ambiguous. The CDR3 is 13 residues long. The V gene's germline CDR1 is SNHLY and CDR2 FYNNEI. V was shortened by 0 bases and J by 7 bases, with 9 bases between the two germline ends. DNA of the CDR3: TGTGCCAGCAGTGAAGCTGAGAAGAGTGGCTACACCTTC. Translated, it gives CASSEAEKSGYTF.

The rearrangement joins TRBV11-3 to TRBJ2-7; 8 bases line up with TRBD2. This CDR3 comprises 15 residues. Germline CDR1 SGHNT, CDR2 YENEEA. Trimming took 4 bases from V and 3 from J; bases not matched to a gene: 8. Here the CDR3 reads CASSSLAGCRYEQYV. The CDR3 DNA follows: TGTGCCAGCAGCTCCTTAGCGGGATGCCGCTACGAGCAGTACGTC.

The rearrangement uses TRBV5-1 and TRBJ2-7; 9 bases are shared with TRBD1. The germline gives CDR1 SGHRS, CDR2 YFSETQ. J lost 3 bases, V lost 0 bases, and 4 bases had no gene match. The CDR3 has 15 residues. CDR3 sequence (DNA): TGCGCCAGCAGCTTGGCCGGGGGACAGGGCTACGAGCAGTACGTC. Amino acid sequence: CASSLAGGQGYEQYV.

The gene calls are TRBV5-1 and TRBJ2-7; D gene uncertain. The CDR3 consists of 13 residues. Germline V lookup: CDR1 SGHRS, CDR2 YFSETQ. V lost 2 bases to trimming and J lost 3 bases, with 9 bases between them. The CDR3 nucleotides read TGCGCCAGCAGCTTAATCGGAAGCTACGAGCAGTACTTC. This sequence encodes CASSLIGSYEQYF.

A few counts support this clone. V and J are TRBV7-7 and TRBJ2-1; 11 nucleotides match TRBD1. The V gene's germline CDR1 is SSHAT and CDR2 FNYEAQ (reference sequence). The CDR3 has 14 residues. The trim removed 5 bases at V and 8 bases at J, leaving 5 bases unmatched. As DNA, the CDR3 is TGTGCCAGCAGCCCCGGGACAGGGGGGTATGAGCAGTTCTTC. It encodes CASSPGTGGYEQFF.

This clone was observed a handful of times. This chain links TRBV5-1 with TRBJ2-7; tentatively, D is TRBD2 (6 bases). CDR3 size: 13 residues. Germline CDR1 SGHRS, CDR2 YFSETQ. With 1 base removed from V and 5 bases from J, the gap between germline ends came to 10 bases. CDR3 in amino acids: CASSLTRDDEQYF. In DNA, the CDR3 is TGCGCCAGCAGCTTGACGCGGGATGACGAGCAGTACTTC.

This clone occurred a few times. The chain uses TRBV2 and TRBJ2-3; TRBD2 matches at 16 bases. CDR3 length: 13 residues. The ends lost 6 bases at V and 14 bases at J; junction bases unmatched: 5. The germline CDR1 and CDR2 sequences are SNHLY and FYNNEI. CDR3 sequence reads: CASRGLAGGPLYF. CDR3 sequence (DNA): TGTGCCAGCAGGGGACTAGCGGGAGGGCCCTTGTATTTT.

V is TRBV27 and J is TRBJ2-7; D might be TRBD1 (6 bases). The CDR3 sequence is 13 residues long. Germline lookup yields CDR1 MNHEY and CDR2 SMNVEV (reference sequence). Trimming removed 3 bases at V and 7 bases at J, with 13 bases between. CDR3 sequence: CASSFRGQGEQYF. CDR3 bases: TGTGCCAGCAGTTTCAGGGGCCAGGGGGAGCAGTACTTC.

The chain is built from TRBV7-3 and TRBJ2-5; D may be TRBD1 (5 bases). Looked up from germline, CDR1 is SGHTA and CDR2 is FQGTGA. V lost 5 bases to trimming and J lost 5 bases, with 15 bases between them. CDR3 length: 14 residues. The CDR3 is CASSPQGLWETQYF. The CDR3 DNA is TGTGCCAGCAGCCCTCAGGGTTTATGGGAGACCCAGTACTTC. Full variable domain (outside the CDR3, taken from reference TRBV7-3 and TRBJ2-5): GAGVSQTPSNKVTEKGKYVELRCDPISGHTALYWYRQSLGQGPEFLIYFQGTGAADDSGLPNDRFFAVRPEGSVSTLKIQRTERGDSAVYLCASSPQGLWETQYFGPGTRLLVL.

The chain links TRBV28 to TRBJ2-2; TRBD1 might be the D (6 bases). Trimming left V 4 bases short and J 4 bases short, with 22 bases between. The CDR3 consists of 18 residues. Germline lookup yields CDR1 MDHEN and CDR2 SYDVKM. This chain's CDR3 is CASSYANWQTRGTGELFF. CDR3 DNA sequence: TGTGCCAGCAGTTATGCTAACTGGCAGACCAGGGGCACCGGGGAGCTGTTTTTT.